This T cell receptor beta chain was recorded in a study of blood T cell repertoires in COVID-19. About the research overall: Samples came from the United States, Italy and Spain, spanning acute and convalescent COVID-19. From T cells, B-cell-depleted T cells, or PBMCs came the material, which was cDNA or gDNA.

Using immunoSEQ multiplex PCR, the repertoire was profiled, and TCRdb retains in-frame clones only, with some absent. The sample has more than 95,000 clones, 70% to 90% seen once. Germline V lookup: CDR1 SEHNR, CDR2 FQNEAQ (reference sequence). V dropped 5 bases and J dropped 4 bases, with 13 bases sitting between them. The length of the CDR3 is 14 residues. This TCR derives from a woman aged 45-65 years with acute or convalescent COVID-19. The source material was peripheral blood. The rearrangement joins TRBV7-9 to TRBJ2-3, with D maybe TRBD1 (6 bases). The CDR3 here is CASSATGWADTQYF. The CDR3 DNA sequence: TGTGCCAGCAGCGCCACAGGGTGGGCAGATACGCAGTATTTT.